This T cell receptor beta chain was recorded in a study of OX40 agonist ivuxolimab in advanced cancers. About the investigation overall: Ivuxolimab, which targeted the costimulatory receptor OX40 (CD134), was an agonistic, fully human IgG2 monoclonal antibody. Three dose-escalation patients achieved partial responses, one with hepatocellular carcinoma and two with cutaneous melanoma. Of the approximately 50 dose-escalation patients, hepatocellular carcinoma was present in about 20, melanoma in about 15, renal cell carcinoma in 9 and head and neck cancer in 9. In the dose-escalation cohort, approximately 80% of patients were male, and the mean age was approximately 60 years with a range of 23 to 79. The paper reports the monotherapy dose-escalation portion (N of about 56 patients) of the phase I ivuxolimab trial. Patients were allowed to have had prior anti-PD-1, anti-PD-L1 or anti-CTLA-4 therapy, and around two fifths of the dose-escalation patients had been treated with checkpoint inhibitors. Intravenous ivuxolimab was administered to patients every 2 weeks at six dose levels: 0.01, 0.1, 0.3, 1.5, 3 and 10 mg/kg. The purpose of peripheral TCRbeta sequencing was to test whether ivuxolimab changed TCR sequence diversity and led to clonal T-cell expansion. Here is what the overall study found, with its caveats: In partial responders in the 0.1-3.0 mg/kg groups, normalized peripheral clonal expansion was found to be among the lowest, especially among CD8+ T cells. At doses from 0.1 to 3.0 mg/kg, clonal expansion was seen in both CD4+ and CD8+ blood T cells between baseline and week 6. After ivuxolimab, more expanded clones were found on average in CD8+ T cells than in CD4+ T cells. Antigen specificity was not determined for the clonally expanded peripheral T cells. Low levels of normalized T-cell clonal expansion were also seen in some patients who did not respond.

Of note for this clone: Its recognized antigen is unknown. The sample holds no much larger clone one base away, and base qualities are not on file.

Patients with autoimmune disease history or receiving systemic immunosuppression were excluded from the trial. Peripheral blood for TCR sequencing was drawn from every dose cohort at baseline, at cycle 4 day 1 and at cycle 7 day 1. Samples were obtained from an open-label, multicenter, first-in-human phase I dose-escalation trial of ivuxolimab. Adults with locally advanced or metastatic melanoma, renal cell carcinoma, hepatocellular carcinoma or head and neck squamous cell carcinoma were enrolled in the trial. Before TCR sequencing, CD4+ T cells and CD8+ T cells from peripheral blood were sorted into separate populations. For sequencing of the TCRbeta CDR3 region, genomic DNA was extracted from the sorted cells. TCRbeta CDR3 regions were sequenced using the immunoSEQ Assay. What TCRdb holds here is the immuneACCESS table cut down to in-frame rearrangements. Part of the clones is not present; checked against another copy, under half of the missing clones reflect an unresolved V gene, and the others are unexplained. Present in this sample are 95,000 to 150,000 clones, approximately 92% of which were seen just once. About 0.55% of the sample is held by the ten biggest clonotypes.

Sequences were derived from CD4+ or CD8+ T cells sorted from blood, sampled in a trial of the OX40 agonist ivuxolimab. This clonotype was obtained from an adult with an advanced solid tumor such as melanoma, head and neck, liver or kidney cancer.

At the DNA level, the sequence is TGTGCCAGCAGCTCCCAGGGGGGCTCCTACGAGCAGTACTTC. Translation gives CASSSQGGSYEQYF. The chain uses TRBV7-2 and TRBJ2-7; a tentative D match to TRBD1 spans 7 bases. V drops 4 bases and J drops 0 bases, leaving 10 bases in between. CDR1 is given as SGHTA and CDR2 as FQGNSA, both from the germline V gene. Measured from the cysteine to the phenylalanine, the CDR3 is 14 residues long. CDR3 DNA is the only sequence kept; it has 42 bases, read in frame from the first base.